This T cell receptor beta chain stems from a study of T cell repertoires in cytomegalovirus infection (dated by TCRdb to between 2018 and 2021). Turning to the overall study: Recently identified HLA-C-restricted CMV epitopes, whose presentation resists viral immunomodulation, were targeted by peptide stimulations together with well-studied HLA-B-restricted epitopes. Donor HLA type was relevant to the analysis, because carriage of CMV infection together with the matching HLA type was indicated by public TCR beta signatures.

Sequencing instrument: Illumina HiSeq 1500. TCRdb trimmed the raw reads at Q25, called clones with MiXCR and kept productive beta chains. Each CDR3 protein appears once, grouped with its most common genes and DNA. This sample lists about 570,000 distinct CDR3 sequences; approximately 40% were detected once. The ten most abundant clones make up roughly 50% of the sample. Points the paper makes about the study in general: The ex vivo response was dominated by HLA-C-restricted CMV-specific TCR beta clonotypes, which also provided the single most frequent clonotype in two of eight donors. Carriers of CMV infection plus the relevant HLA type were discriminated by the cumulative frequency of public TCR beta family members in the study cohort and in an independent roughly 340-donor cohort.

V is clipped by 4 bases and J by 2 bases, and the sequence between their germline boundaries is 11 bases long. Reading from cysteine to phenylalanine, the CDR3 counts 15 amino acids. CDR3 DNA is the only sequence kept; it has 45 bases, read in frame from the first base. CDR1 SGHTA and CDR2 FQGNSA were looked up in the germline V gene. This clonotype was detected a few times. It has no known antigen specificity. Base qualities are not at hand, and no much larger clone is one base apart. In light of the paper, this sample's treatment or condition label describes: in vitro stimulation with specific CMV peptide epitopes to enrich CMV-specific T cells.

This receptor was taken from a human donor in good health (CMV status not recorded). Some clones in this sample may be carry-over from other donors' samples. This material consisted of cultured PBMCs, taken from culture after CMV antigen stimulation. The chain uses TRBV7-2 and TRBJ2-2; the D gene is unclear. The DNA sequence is TGTGCCAGCAGCTCATATTTGAGTAACACCGGGGAGCTGTTTTTT. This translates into CASSSYLSNTGELFF.